Given below is one T cell receptor (beta chain) in context. The target antigen is unknown. These data originate in a study of shared clonotypes between healthy human individuals. Study-wide findings and caveats: In the sorted subsets, rarefaction showed sequencing was incomplete despite large depth. Larger estimated richness was generally seen in naive subsets than in memory subsets.

Data came from immunoSEQ multiplex PCR; TCRdb stores just in-frame clones and leaves some out. The table records under 1,100,000 clones, approximately 68% of them present only once. Splitting the CD4+ cells yielded a CD45RA+ naive subset and a CD45RA-negative memory subset. The ends were cut back, 4 bases at V and 7 bases at J, with 11 bases in the middle. Germline CDR1 is GTSNPN and CDR2 is SVGIG (reference sequence). There are 13 residues in the CDR3. Sequenced sample: memory CD4+ T cells sorted from blood. Subset specified: CD45RA-negative fraction. The chain carries TRBV30 and TRBJ1-6; D is undetermined. The sequence was collected from a man aged 18 to 29 in good health. The CDR3 DNA reads TGTGCCTGGACCCCGGCTGGGAATTCACCCCTCCACTTT. Translated, it gives CAWTPAGNSPLHF.